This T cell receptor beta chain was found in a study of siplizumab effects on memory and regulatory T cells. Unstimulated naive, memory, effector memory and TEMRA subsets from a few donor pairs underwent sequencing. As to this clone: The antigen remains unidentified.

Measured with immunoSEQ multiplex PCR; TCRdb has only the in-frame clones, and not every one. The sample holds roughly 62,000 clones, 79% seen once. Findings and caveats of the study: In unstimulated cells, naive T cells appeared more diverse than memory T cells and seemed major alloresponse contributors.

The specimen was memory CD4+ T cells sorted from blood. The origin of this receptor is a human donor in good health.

CDR3 sequence: CASSEFRGVEETQYF. CDR3 DNA sequence: TGTGCCAGCAGTGAATTCCGGGGGGTGGAAGAGACCCAGTACTTC. The chain joins TRBV25-1 to TRBJ2-5, with 7 bases that match TRBD2. This CDR3 spans 15 amino acids. Germline CDR1 and CDR2: MGHDK and SYGVNS. After removal of 1 base from V and 3 bases from J, the junction contained 5 bases not matched to a gene.